This T cell receptor (beta chain) appears in the sequencing data of a study of T cells in Graves' hyperthyroidism and ophthalmopathy. Findings and caveats of the study: Most clonotypes expanded in thyroid above 0.001 were likewise present in blood.

It was RNA transcripts that yielded the amplified TCR beta CDR3 regions. A first-round RT-PCR of the TCR CDR3 used the HTBI primer set. Each CDR3 protein gets one entry after TCRdb re-called the multiplex PCR reads with MiXCR. The table lists more than 500,000 distinct CDR3 sequences, around 50% of them singletons. About this clonotype itself: Its matching antigen is unknown.

The CDR3 has 13 amino acids. CDR1 is LNHNV and CDR2 is YYDKDF in the germline V gene (reference sequence). V was cut by 5 bases and J by 11 bases, with 16 bases left in between. Source material: peripheral blood or thyroid tissue (not recorded which). The chain has TRBV15 and TRBJ1-5; a possible D gene is TRBD1 (5 bases). This TCR came from an adult woman with Graves' disease, either hyperthyroidism or ophthalmopathy (not recorded which). The CDR3 here is CATSWGGGETQHF. In DNA, the CDR3 is TGTGCCACCAGCTGGGGCGGGGGAGAGACCCAGCATTTT.